This TCR beta chain was observed in a study of shared T cell receptors in the human thymus. Method: immunoSEQ multiplex PCR; TCRdb's copy keeps in-frame clones and lacks some. The sample yields some 700,000 clones, approximately 85% seen once. These same records also appear under a second study, on human thymus T cells. From that second work: Corrective surgery for congenital heart defects was being performed on the healthy Finnish infants who served as donors. The thymus tissue came from resections taken during corrective heart surgery. Thymic as well as blood repertoires seemed to favor certain V and J genes unevenly. The related literature has documented a marked overlap of thymic repertoires among unrelated individuals.

The sequence came from a girl under two years old with a congenital heart defect. Sequencing was done on a sample of thymocytes.

The CDR3 here is CASRQTGGGYGYTF. As DNA, the CDR3 is TGTGCCAGCAGGCAGACAGGGGGCGGCTATGGCTACACCTTC. The chain joins TRBV2 to TRBJ1-2; 10 positions match TRBD1. This CDR3 spans 14 amino acids. CDR1 and CDR2 (germline): SNHLY, FYNNEI. With 6 bases clipped from V and 4 bases from J, the junction kept 5 bases outside the gene matches.